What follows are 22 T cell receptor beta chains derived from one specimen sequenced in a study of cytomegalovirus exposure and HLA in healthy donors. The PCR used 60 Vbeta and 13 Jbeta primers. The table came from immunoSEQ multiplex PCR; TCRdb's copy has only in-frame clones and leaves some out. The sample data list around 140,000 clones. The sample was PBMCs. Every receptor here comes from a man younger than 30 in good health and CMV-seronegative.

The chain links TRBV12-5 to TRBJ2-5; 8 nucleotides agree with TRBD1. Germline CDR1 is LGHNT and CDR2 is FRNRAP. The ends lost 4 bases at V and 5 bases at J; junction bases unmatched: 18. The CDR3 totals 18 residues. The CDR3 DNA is TGTGCTAGTGGTTCTACATTAACAGGGGGTATGGTCGGGGAGACCCAGTACTTC. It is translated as CASGSTLTGGMVGETQYF. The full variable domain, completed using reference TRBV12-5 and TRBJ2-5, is DARVTQTPRHKVTEMGQEVTMRCQPILGHNTVFWYRQTMMQGLELLAYFRNRAPLDDSGMPKDRFSAEMPDATLATLKIQPSEPRDSAVYFCASGSTLTGGMVGETQYFGPGTRLLVL.

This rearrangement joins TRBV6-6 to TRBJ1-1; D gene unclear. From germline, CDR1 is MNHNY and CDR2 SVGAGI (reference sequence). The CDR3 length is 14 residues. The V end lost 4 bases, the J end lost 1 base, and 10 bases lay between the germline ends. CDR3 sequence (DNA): TGTGCCAGCAGTTTCTTGTCAGGGAACACTGAAGCTTTCTTT. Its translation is CASSFLSGNTEAFF.

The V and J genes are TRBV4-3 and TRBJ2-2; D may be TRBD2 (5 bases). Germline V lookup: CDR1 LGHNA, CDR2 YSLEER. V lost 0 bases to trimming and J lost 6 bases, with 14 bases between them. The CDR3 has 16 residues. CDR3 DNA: TGCGCCAGCAGCCAAGAACCCGGAGGCTCGCCCGGGGAGCTGTTTTTT. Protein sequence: CASSQEPGGSPGELFF.

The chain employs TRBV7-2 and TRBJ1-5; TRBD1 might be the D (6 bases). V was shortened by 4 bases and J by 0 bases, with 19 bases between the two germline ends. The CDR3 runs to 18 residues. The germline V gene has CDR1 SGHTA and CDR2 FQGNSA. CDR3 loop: CASSSPTLGASSNQPQHF. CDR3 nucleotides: TGTGCCAGCAGCTCCCCCACCCTGGGGGCGAGTAGCAATCAGCCCCAGCATTTT.

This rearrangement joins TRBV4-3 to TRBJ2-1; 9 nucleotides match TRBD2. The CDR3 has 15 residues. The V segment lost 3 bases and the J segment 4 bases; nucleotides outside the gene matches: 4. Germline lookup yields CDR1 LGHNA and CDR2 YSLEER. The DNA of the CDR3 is TGCGCCAGCAGCCAGCGGGGGGGTTTTTACAATGAGCAGTTCTTC. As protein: CASSQRGGFYNEQFF.

Here the CDR3 reads CASSLALGRGPSGNTIYF. The CDR3 nucleotides are TGTGCCAGCAGCTTAGCGCTGGGCAGGGGGCCCTCTGGAAACACCATATATTTT. This chain connects TRBV7-2 to TRBJ1-3; 8 nucleotides agree with TRBD1. The CDR3 contains 18 residues. After removal of 0 bases from V and 0 bases from J, the junction contained 7 bases not matched to a gene. Germline V gene sequence: CDR1 SGHTA, CDR2 FQGNSA. The full variable domain, with the rest looked up from reference TRBV7-2 and TRBJ1-3, is GAGVSQSPSNKVTEKGKDVELRCDPISGHTALYWYRQSLGQGLEFLIYFQGNSAPDKSGLPSDRFSAERTGGSVSTLTIQRTQQEDSAVYLCASSLALGRGPSGNTIYFGEGSWLTVV.

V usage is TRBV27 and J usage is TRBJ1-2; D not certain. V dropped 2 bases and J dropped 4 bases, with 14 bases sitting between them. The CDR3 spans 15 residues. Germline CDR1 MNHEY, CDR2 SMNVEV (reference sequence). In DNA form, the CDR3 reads TGTGCCAGCAGTTTAAGGTTCGGGAGGAGCTATGGCTACACCTTC. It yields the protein CASSLRFGRSYGYTF.

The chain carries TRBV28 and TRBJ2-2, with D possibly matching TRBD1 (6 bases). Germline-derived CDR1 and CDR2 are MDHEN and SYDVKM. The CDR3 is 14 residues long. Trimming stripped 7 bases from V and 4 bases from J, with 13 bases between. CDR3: CASTPNRVTGELFF. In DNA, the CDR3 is TGTGCCAGCACCCCGAACAGGGTCACCGGGGAGCTGTTTTTT.

DNA for the CDR3: TGTGCCAGTAGCGGGGGGCCTTCCTCTGGAAACACCATATATTTT. It encodes CASSGGPSSGNTIYF. The chain is built from TRBV19 and TRBJ1-3; a possible D gene is TRBD1 (6 bases). The CDR3 is 15 amino acids. Germline V lookup: CDR1 LNHDA, CDR2 SQIVND (reference sequence). Trimming shortened V by 6 bases and J by 0 bases, and 12 bases separated the two germline ends.

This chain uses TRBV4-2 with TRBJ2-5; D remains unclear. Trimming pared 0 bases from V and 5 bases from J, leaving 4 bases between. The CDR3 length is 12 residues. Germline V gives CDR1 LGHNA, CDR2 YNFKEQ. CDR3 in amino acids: CASSQDRETQYF. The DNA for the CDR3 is TGTGCCAGCAGCCAAGATCGGGAGACCCAGTACTTC.

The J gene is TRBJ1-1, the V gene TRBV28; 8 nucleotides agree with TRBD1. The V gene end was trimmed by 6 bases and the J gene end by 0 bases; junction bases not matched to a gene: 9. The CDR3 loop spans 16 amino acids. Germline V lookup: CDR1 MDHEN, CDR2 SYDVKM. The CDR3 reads CASSSSGTGMNTEAFF. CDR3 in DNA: TGTGCCAGCAGCTCCTCGGGGACAGGCATGAACACTGAAGCTTTCTTT. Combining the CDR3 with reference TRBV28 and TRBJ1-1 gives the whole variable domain DVKVTQSSRYLVKRTGEKVFLECVQDMDHENMFWYRQDPGLGLRLIYFSYDVKMKEKGDIPEGYSVSREKKERFSLILESASTNQTSMYLCASSSSGTGMNTEAFFGQGTRLTVV.

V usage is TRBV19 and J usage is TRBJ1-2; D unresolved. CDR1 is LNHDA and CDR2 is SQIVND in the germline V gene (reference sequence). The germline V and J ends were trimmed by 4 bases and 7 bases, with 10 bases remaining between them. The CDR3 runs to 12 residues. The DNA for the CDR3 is TGTGCCAGTAGTAGGGAGACGGTTGGCTACACCTTC. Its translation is CASSRETVGYTF.

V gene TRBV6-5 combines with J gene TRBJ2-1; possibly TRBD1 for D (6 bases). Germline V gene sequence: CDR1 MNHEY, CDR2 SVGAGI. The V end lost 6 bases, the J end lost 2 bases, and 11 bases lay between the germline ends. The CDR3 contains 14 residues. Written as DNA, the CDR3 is TGTGCCAGCAGACCCAGGGGCACCTACAATGAGCAGTTCTTC. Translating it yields CASRPRGTYNEQFF.

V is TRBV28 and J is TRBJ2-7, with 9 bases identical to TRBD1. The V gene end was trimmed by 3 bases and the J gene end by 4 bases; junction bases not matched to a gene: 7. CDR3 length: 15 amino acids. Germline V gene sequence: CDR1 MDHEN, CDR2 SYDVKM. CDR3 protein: CASSFLQGAFYEQYF. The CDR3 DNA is TGTGCCAGCAGTTTCCTACAGGGGGCGTTTTACGAGCAGTACTTC.

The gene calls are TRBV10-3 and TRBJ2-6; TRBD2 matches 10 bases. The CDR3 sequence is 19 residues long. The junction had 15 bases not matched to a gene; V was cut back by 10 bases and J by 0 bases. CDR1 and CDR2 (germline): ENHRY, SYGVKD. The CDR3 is CATRLRATSGDSGANVLTF. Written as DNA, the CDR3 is TGTGCCACCCGACTTAGGGCAACTAGCGGGGACTCTGGGGCCAACGTCCTGACTTTC.

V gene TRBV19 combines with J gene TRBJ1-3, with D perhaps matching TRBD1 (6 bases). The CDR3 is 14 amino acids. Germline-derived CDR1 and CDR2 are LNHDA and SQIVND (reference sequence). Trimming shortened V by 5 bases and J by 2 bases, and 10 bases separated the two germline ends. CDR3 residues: CASSWAGAGNTIYF. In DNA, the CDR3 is TGTGCCAGTAGTTGGGCAGGGGCTGGAAACACCATATATTTT. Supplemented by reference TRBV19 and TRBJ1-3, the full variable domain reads DGGITQSPKYLFRKEGQNVTLSCEQNLNHDAMYWYRQDPGQGLRLIYYSQIVNDFQKGDIAEGYSVSREKKESFPLTVTSAQKNPTAFYLCASSWAGAGNTIYFGEGSWLTVV.

This CDR3 is CASSLLLAGVSDTQYF. The DNA for the CDR3 is TGTGCCAGCTCACTGCTACTAGCGGGAGTGTCAGATACGCAGTATTTT. This chain uses TRBV18 with TRBJ2-3, with 11 positions matching TRBD2. Germline trimming cut 4 bases from V and 4 bases from J; bases unmatched to any gene: 7. This CDR3 comprises 16 residues. CDR1 KGHSH and CDR2 LQKENI come from the germline V gene.

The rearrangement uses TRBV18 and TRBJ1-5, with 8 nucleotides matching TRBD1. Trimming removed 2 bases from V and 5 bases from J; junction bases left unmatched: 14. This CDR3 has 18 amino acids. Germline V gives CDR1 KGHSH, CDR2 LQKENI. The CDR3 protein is CASSPGSRGRTGYQPQHF. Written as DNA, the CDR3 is TGTGCCAGCTCACCAGGCTCCCGGGGACGGACAGGGTATCAGCCCCAGCATTTT.

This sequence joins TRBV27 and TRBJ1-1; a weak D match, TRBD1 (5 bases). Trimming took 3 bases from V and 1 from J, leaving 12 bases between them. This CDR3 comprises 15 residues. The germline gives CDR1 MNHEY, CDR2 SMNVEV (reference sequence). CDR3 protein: CASSFQGARNTEAFF. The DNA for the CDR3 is TGTGCCAGCAGTTTTCAGGGCGCAAGGAACACTGAAGCTTTCTTT.

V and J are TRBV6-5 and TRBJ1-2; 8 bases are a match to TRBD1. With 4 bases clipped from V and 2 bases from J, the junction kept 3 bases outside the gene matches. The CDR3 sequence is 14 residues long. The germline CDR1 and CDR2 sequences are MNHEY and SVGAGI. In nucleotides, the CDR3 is TGTGCCAGCAGTTTGGGACAGGAGAACTATGGCTACACCTTC. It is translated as CASSLGQENYGYTF.

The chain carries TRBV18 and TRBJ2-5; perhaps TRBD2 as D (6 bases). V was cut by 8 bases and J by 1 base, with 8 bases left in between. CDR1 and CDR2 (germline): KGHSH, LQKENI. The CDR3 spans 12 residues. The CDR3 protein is CASGDFQETQYF. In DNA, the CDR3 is TGTGCCAGCGGGGACTTCCAAGAGACCCAGTACTTC.

This CDR3 reads CASSFRLAGADTQYF. CDR3 DNA sequence: TGTGCCAGCAGTTTCCGACTAGCGGGAGCGGATACGCAGTATTTT. The chain is built from TRBV6-6 and TRBJ2-3, with 12 bases identical to TRBD2. The CDR3 sequence is 15 residues long. Trimming removed 4 bases from V and 6 bases from J; junction bases left unmatched: 5. Germline values: CDR1 MNHNY, CDR2 SVGAGI (reference sequence).